Below, one TCR beta chain is given with its context. The antigen is unknown. The CDR3 contains 15 residues. The V gene's germline CDR1 is SNHLY and CDR2 FYNNEI. V was cut by 7 bases and J by 3 bases, with 18 bases left in between. This sample was included in a study of CD8 T cells in ankylosing spondylitis. Study results and caveats: The study identified a TCR beta motif of under ten highly homologous variants that appeared characteristic of ankylosing spondylitis blood.

TCRdb used MiXCR to reprocess the 5' RACE reads, holding one entry per CDR3 protein. The data hold more than 650,000 distinct CDR3 sequences, with over 9.5% observed a single time. This clonotype was sampled from a male donor with ankylosing spondylitis. V usage is TRBV2 and J usage is TRBJ1-1, with D perhaps TRBD1 (5 bases). The sample comprised blood, either unsorted or a sorted T cell fraction (not recorded which). The CDR3 DNA follows: TGTGCCAGCATCATCCAGGGATCGGGGGACACTGAAGCTTTCTTT. It is translated as CASIIQGSGDTEAFF.